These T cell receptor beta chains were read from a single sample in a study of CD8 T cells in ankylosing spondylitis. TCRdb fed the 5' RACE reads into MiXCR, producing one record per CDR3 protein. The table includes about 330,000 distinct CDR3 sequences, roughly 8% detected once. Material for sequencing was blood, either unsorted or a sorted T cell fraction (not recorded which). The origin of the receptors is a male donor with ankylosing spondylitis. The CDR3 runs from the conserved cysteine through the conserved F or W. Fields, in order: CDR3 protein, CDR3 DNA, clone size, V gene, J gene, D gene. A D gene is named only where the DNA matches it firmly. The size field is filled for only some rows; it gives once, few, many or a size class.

CASSAQPGGYNEQFF	TGTGCCAGCAGTGCCCAGCCCGGAGGCTACAATGAGCAGTTCTTC	many	TRBV2	TRBJ2-1	.
CASSLGGTTQETQYF	TGTGCCAGCAGCTTAGGAGGGACTACGCAAGAGACCCAGTACTTC	few	TRBV7-2	TRBJ2-5	TRBD2
CASSYPRSHRARGSYNEQFF	TGTGCCAGCAGTTACCCCCGGTCTCACAGGGCGAGAGGCTCCTACAATGAGCAGTTCTTC	.	TRBV6-2/TRBV6-3	TRBJ2-1	.
CASSYLGQTNEKLFF	TGTGCCAGCAGTTACTTAGGACAGACGAATGAAAAACTGTTTTTT	few	TRBV6-5	TRBJ1-4	.
CASSFGGYFNEQFF	TGTGCCAGCAGTTTTGGTGGCTACTTCAATGAGCAGTTCTTC	.	TRBV12-3/TRBV12-4	TRBJ2-1	.
CASRGLAANTDTQYF	TGTGCCAGCAGGGGACTAGCGGCGAACACAGATACGCAGTATTTT	few	TRBV27	TRBJ2-3	TRBD2
CASSRIRGQSSEQYF	TGCGCCAGCAGCCGAATCCGGGGACAGTCCTCCGAGCAGTACTTC	many	TRBV5-1	TRBJ2-7	TRBD1
CASSSANYEQYF	TGTGCCAGCAGCTCCGCCAATTACGAGCAGTACTTC	many	TRBV7-9	TRBJ2-7	.
CASSLRDTYEQYF	TGTGCCAGCAGCTTACGGGACACCTACGAGCAGTACTTC	many	TRBV7-6	TRBJ2-7	.
CSVEVFRLTEAFF	TGCAGCGTTGAAGTGTTCAGACTCACTGAAGCTTTCTTT	few	TRBV29-1	TRBJ1-1	.
CASITHSPDTQYF	TGTGCCAGCATCACCCATTCCCCAGATACGCAGTATTTT	.	TRBV28	TRBJ2-3	.
CASMRAGPYNEQFF	TGTGCCAGCATGAGGGCGGGACCTTACAATGAGCAGTTCTTC	.	TRBV27	TRBJ2-1	.
CASSLAWGTNEQFF	TGCGCCAGCAGCTTGGCCTGGGGTACCAATGAGCAGTTCTTC	.	TRBV5-1	TRBJ2-1	.
CASSQDLGILNSPLHF	TGCGCCAGCAGCCAAGACCTCGGTATCCTCAATTCACCCCTCCACTTT	many	TRBV4-1	TRBJ1-6	.
CASSFTGTRDNEQFF	TGCGCCAGCAGCTTCACCGGGACTAGAGACAATGAGCAGTTCTTC	.	TRBV5-1	TRBJ2-1	TRBD2
CASSGSSGNTIYF	TGTGCCAGCAGTGGCAGCTCTGGAAACACCATATATTTT	many	TRBV7-2	TRBJ1-3	.
CASSFLGPSVSGNTIYF	TGTGCCAGCAGTTTTCTCGGTCCTTCGGTCTCCGGAAACACCATATATTTT	many	TRBV28	TRBJ1-3	.
CASSLASGLAYEQYF	TGTGCCAGCAGTTTAGCGTCAGGTCTAGCCTACGAGCAGTACTTC	few	TRBV12-3/TRBV12-4	TRBJ2-7	.
CASSLRGTESEKLFF	TGTGCCAGCAGCCTCCGGGGGACAGAGTCCGAAAAACTGTTTTTT	many	TRBV6-1	TRBJ1-4	TRBD1
CAISGKRTYEQYF	TGTGCCATCAGTGGGAAAAGAACCTACGAGCAGTACTTC	.	TRBV10-3	TRBJ2-7	.
CASSELAGVADTQYF	TGTGCCAGCAGTGAACTAGCGGGAGTTGCAGATACGCAGTATTTT	many	TRBV2	TRBJ2-3	TRBD2
CSGGTGNEKLFF	TGCAGCGGCGGGACAGGGAATGAAAAACTGTTTTTT	many	TRBV29-1	TRBJ1-4	TRBD1
CSARTLSGRGTDTQYF	TGCAGTGCTAGAACCTTATCCGGGAGGGGCACAGATACGCAGTATTTT	.	TRBV20-1	TRBJ2-3	TRBD2
CASREPGVGYAKNIQYF	TGTGCCAGCAGGGAGCCCGGGGTGGGTTATGCCAAAAACATTCAGTACTTC	many	TRBV28	TRBJ2-4	.
CASSLAPGEGVKEQYF	TGTGCCAGCAGCTTAGCGCCTGGCGAGGGAGTGAAAGAGCAGTACTTC	.	TRBV7-2	TRBJ2-7	.
CASSYPSGSSTDTQYF	TGTGCCAGCAGTTACCCTAGCGGGAGTAGCACAGATACGCAGTATTTT	.	TRBV6-2/TRBV6-3	TRBJ2-3	TRBD2
CSVGPDTQYF	TGCAGCGTTGGGCCCGATACGCAGTATTTT	many	TRBV29-1	TRBJ2-3	.
CSARALVPVSGSSYNEQFF	TGCAGTGCTAGAGCTTTGGTGCCGGTTAGCGGTTCCTCCTACAATGAGCAGTTCTTC	many	TRBV20-1	TRBJ2-1	.
CAISETGGSNQPQHF	TGTGCCATCAGTGAGACAGGGGGTAGCAATCAGCCCCAGCATTTT	many	TRBV10-3	TRBJ1-5	TRBD1
CASSPDRVASGYTF	TGTGCCAGCAGCCCAGACAGGGTGGCTTCTGGCTACACCTTC	.	TRBV7-9	TRBJ1-2	TRBD1
CASSGDSYNEQFF	TGTGCCAGCAGCGGGGACTCCTACAATGAGCAGTTCTTC	many	TRBV12-3/TRBV12-4	TRBJ2-1	.
CASRQGPSYNEQFF	TGCGCCAGCAGACAGGGCCCCTCCTACAATGAGCAGTTCTTC	few	TRBV5-1	TRBJ2-1	.
CSVGLYGGGELFF	TGCAGCGTTGGGCTTTACGGGGGCGGGGAGCTGTTTTTT	many	TRBV29-1	TRBJ2-2	.
CASSGNSGELFF	TGTGCCAGCAGTGGGAACTCCGGGGAGCTGTTTTTT	.	TRBV2	TRBJ2-2	.
CAISSRESYEQYF	TGTGCCATCAGTTCTAGGGAGAGCTACGAGCAGTACTTC	few	TRBV10-3	TRBJ2-7	.
CASSVGDLSEQYF	TGTGCCAGCAGCGTAGGGGACCTATCCGAGCAGTACTTC	few	TRBV9	TRBJ2-7	.
CASSPGPENIQYF	TGCGCCAGCAGCCCGGGACCAGAAAACATTCAGTACTTC	.	TRBV5-1	TRBJ2-4	.
CASRAGISSNVLTF	TGTGCCAGCAGGGCAGGGATATCGTCCAACGTCCTGACTTTC	few	TRBV2	TRBJ2-6	.
CSVEDPVTGELFF	TGCAGCGTTGAGGATCCAGTTACCGGGGAGCTGTTTTTT	few	TRBV29-1	TRBJ2-2	.
CASSLAPIYEQYF	TGTGCCAGCAGCTTGGCTCCGATCTACGAGCAGTACTTC	few	TRBV5-6	TRBJ2-7	.
CASSRRGTGSRGYTF	TGCGCCAGCAGTCGAAGGGGAACAGGGTCGCGTGGCTACACCTTC	.	TRBV4-3	TRBJ1-2	.
CSARGRRGANGEQFF	TGCAGTGCTAGAGGCAGGCGCGGGGCTAATGGGGAGCAGTTCTTC	many	TRBV20-1	TRBJ2-1	.
CASSLATHTDTQYF	TGTGCTAGCAGCTTAGCGACACACACAGATACGCAGTATTTT	.	TRBV7-7	TRBJ2-3	.
CASSLSGTRTDTQYF	TGTGCCAGCAGCTTGTCGGGCACTCGGACAGATACGCAGTATTTT	.	TRBV7-8	TRBJ2-3	.
CASSRQRLGETQYF	TGTGCCAGCAGCAGACAGAGACTGGGAGAGACCCAGTACTTC	few	TRBV2	TRBJ2-5	.
CASSATSGLAKNIQYF	TGTGCCAGCAGCGCGACTAGCGGACTAGCCAAAAACATTCAGTACTTC	few	TRBV2	TRBJ2-4	TRBD2
CASSRNAGDADTQYF	TGCGCCAGCAGCCGAAACGCTGGGGACGCAGATACGCAGTATTTT	.	TRBV4-3	TRBJ2-3	.
CASTERPYNEQFF	TGTGCCAGCACCGAGAGGCCATACAATGAGCAGTTCTTC	.	TRBV11-3	TRBJ2-1	.
CASSLYDSGSLWGEQYF	TGTGCCAGCAGTTTATATGATAGCGGGAGCCTCTGGGGCGAGCAGTACTTC	few	TRBV12-3/TRBV12-4	TRBJ2-7	TRBD2
CASSAGLGEVNTEAFF	TGCGCCAGCAGTGCCGGTTTGGGGGAAGTGAACACTGAAGCTTTCTTT	many	TRBV5-1	TRBJ1-1	.
CSARDSGTRSNQPQHF	TGCAGTGCTAGGGACTCCGGGACACGAAGCAATCAGCCCCAGCATTTT	.	TRBV20-1	TRBJ1-5	.
CASSQVRGQGLVTEAFF	TGTGCCAGCAGCCAAGTCAGGGGACAGGGGTTGGTCACTGAAGCTTTCTTT	few	TRBV4-2	TRBJ1-1	TRBD1
CATSRALAGFTDTQYF	TGTGCCACCAGCAGAGCGCTAGCGGGGTTCACAGATACGCAGTATTTT	many	TRBV15	TRBJ2-3	TRBD2
CASSSRQGAGEKLFF	TGTGCCAGCAGTTCCCGACAGGGGGCGGGTGAAAAACTGTTTTTT	few	TRBV27	TRBJ1-4	TRBD1
CASSFRNNDEQYF	TGCGCCAGCAGCTTCCGAAACAACGACGAGCAGTACTTC	.	TRBV5-1	TRBJ2-7	.
CASSDGLAGVAGELFF	TGCGCCAGCAGCGATGGACTAGCGGGAGTCGCCGGGGAGCTGTTTTTT	.	TRBV5-1	TRBJ2-2	TRBD2
CASIQGASMAGELFF	TGTGCCAGCATACAGGGGGCAAGCATGGCCGGGGAGCTGTTTTTT	many	TRBV7-8	TRBJ2-2	TRBD1
CATSRGGGGIGDQPQHF	TGTGCCACCAGCAGAGGAGGGGGCGGAATAGGAGATCAGCCCCAGCATTTT	many	TRBV15	TRBJ1-5	TRBD1
CASSLEQATYEQYF	TGTGCCAGCAGCTTAGAACAGGCCACCTACGAGCAGTACTTC	many	TRBV7-2	TRBJ2-7	.
CASTQADEKLFF	TGTGCCAGCACCCAGGCCGATGAAAAACTGTTTTTT	.	TRBV28	TRBJ1-4	.